Listed below are T cell receptor beta chains from one sample, sequenced in a study of cytomegalovirus exposure and HLA in healthy donors. Measured with immunoSEQ multiplex PCR; TCRdb has only the in-frame clones, and not every one. The table records some 190,000 clones, 77% of them present only once. The sequencing input was PBMCs. Receptors originate from a man aged 18 to 35 in good health and CMV-seronegative. CDR3s include the opening cysteine and the closing phenylalanine or tryptophan. Some rows mark clone size as missing; the rest say once, few, many or name a class of expanded clone.

j_call | clone_size | v_call | cdr3_aa
TRBJ1-2 | . | TRBV7-8 | CASSLPDTYGYTF
TRBJ2-6 | . | TRBV4-2 | CASSQRKNGANVLTF
TRBJ2-2 | . | TRBV5-6 | CASSWTRDLNTGELFF
TRBJ2-2 | few | TRBV7-2 | CASSISPGTYQPGELFF
TRBJ1-2 | . | TRBV4-3 | CASSQDLYTSKYYGYTF
TRBJ1-6 | . | TRBV5-1 | CASSLRGSSYNSPLHF
TRBJ1-4 | . | TRBV27 | CASSLSGTGLEKLFF
TRBJ1-1 | . | TRBV6-5 | CASSRDSDTEAFF
TRBJ2-5 | . | TRBV7-2 | CASSLNGETQYF
TRBJ1-1 | . | TRBV5-1 | CASSLRGGETEAFF
TRBJ2-7 | few | TRBV6-5 | CASSEGDSSYEQYF
TRBJ1-1 | . | TRBV11-1 | CASSAETENTEAFF
TRBJ1-2 | . | TRBV9 | CASSAQTGGYGYTF
TRBJ2-1 | . | TRBV5-4 | CASSLGLAGANNEQFF
TRBJ2-1 | . | TRBV5-1 | CASSLPGGGHYNEQFF
TRBJ1-6 | . | TRBV5-6 | CASSTQGIYNSPLHF
TRBJ2-7 | . | TRBV19 | CASSTRDRPSLYEQYF
TRBJ1-1 | . | TRBV19 | CASSIQGVTSYEAFF
TRBJ1-1 | . | TRBV9 | CASSGGEGLNTEAFF
TRBJ1-4 | . | TRBV6-5 | CASSYSQQLLFEKLFF
TRBJ2-6 | . | TRBV10-3 | CAISPSGAGANVLTF
TRBJ2-4 | . | TRBV7-8 | CASSAQPGNIQYF
TRBJ2-7 | few | TRBV15 | CATSRDSAYEQYF
TRBJ1-2 | few | TRBV7-2 | CASSLVRGSDYGYTF
TRBJ2-5 | . | TRBV15 | CATSPFPGTGDGTQYF
TRBJ2-1 | . | TRBV29-1 | CSVEGDRFYEQFF
TRBJ2-6 | . | TRBV2 | CASSILSGANVLTF
TRBJ2-7 | . | TRBV5-6 | CASSPGVIANYEQYF